This T cell receptor (beta chain) was profiled in a study of shared clonotypes between healthy human individuals. Findings and limits, study-wide: Some naive CD4 clonotypes, roughly 5%, turned up in common across four donors. What rarefaction showed was incomplete sorted-subset sequencing despite large depth.

Terminally differentiated effector memory CD45RA+ cells were left out of the naive CD8 fraction, which was CD45RO-negative and positively selected for CCR7. As concerns this clone: Its antigen remains unknown.

Sequencing was performed with immunoSEQ multiplex PCR; in TCRdb, only in-frame clones are kept and a portion is missing. The sample carries around 1.9 million clones, around 93% recorded once. This CDR3 is built from 12 residues. Germline V gene data show CDR1 as SEHNR and CDR2 as FQNEAQ (reference sequence). The V and J ends lost 2 bases and 6 bases respectively, with 8 bases between them. Sequenced sample: naive CD8+ T cells from PBMCs. This chain uses TRBV7-9 with TRBJ2-7; D is unclear. This receptor was obtained from a man between 18 and 29 years old in good health. Some clones in this sample may be carry-over from other donors' samples. The CDR3 DNA sequence: TGTGCCAGCAGCTTATCCACTCTCGAGCAGTACTTC. It encodes CASSLSTLEQYF. Filled out from reference TRBV7-9 and TRBJ2-7, the complete variable domain reads DTGVSQNPRHKITKRGQNVTFRCDPISEHNRLYWYRQTLGQGPEFLTYFQNEAQLEKSRLLSDRFSAERPKGSFSTLEIQRTEQGDSAMYLCASSLSTLEQYFGPGTRLTVT.